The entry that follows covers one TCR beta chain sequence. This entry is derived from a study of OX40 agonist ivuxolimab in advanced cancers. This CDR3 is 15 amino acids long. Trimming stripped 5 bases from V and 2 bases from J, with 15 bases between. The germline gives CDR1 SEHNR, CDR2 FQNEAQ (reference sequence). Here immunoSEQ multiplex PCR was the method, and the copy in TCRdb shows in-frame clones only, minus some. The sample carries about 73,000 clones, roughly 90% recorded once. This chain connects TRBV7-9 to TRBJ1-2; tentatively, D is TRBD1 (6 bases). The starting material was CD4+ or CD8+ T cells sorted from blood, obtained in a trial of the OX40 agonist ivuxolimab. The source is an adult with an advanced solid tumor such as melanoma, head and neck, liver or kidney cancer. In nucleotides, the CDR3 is TGTGCCAGCAGCCTCCCGGACAGCCCCAACTATGGCTACACCTTC. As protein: CASSLPDSPNYGYTF.